This T cell receptor beta chain was sequenced for a study of tissue T cells after allogeneic stem cell transplantation (dated by TCRdb to the early 2020s). About the full investigation: When multiple samples of a tissue were available, H&E sections were reviewed by a pathologist, and samples with histologically apparent lymphocytes were prioritized for sequencing. On the human side, the study was prospective and observational, with no blinding or randomization. TCR beta repertoires were profiled across many tissues obtained from research autopsies of patients with and without GVHD, as well as in mouse models of GVHD.

Read against the paper, the sample's time point label means: human tissue collected at research (rapid) autopsy. Three non-HCT comparator patients who had other cancers, at least five GI tract samples, and no known GI disease at death were chosen retrospectively. After a median post-mortem interval of around 9.3 hours, autopsy tissues were collected, including GI sites from esophagus to rectum, liver, skin, and lymphoid organs such as spleen. Autopsy specimens were bisected, with one portion flash-frozen in liquid nitrogen and the rest formalin-fixed; GI outer muscle layers were removed. Genomic DNA was extracted from frozen tissues using the Mag-Bind Blood & Tissue DNA HDQ 96 Kit on a Chemagic 360 or the DNeasy Blood & Tissue Kit. Because of concern about red blood cell contamination, extracted DNA underwent additional purification with the Genomic DNA Clean & Concentrator-25 kit. Including the terminal cysteine and phenylalanine, the CDR3 comprises 14 residues. Only CDR3 DNA remains: 42 bases, in frame from the first base. From a lookup of the germline V gene, CDR1 and CDR2 are SGHTA and FQGNSA. Trimming removed 5 bases from V and 4 bases from J; the gene matches leave 6 bases unexplained.

As regards this clone: Its recognized antigen is unknown. Base-call qualities are not available, and no considerably larger clone is one nucleotide away.

The library was obtained by the immunoSEQ multiplex PCR assay. TCRbeta CDR3 sequencing was done by Adaptive Biotechnologies at survey depth, reporting CDR3 sequences, V/J genes, productive frequency and template counts. TCR beta CDR3 regions were amplified from genomic DNA rather than RNA. The source study handled its data this way. Jensen-Shannon divergence served to quantify pairwise repertoire overlap between tissues, with 0 meaning identical and 1 meaning complete divergence. Tissues were clustered by single-linkage agglomerative hierarchical clustering of pairwise JSD values and displayed as dendrograms. GLIPH2 was run on all patient samples with simulation_depth 1000, kmer_min_depth 3, cdr3_length_cutoff 8, keeping groups with more than two unique CDR3s. A standardized tissue-overlap score extrapolated Jaccard GLIPH-group overlap across patients to a standard repertoire size of 1000 clones. Linear mixed-effect models, with tissue as a fixed effect and individual as a random effect, were used to test how diversity related to clinical or experimental variables. TCRdb took over this immuneACCESS table, retaining in-frame rearrangements with V and J assigned. Such tables are incomplete; in checked studies, under half of the missing clones stem from an unresolved V gene, and the remainder is unexplained. V, J and clone size derive from that table, while D and trimming were established from the DNA sequence. The sample table shows 9,500 to 15,000 clones, and 70% are seen once. The ten largest clonotypes hold around 15% of the sample.

What the study reported, not specific to this receptor: No blood samples were available from the non-GVHD comparator patients. Within patients, how anatomically similar tissues were was a major factor shaping TCR repertoire composition, regardless of disease or transplant status. In both patients and mice, only a limited portion of the TCR repertoire detected in tissues was captured by blood and spleen T cells. Not many T cell clones showed up in more than one patient, yet clustering based on motifs uncovered repertoire signatures that were shared across patients in a tissue-specific way. The study did not determine which tissue TCRs were alloreactive or antigen-specific, and some clones might have been persisting host cells. The patient cohort was small and varied clinically, and sampling depth was recognized as a limitation.

The chain is encoded by TRBV7-2 joined to TRBJ2-3, with 7 central nucleotides matching TRBD2. The sample in question was tissue from the right colon, obtained at autopsy. The origin of this receptor is a woman aged 18-50 years with breast cancer. The CDR3 sequence is CASSQPGRADTQYF. The bases read TGTGCCAGCAGCCAGCCGGGGAGGGCAGATACGCAGTATTTT.